This TCR beta chain was captured by sequencing in a study of T cells in Graves' hyperthyroidism and ophthalmopathy. Across the study: At the time of initial diagnosis and before any treatment, peripheral blood was collected.

This clonotype was found many times. Its antigen is still unknown. PBMCs were obtained from under 13 ml fresh peripheral blood. Study-wide results and limits: Blood also contained most expanded thyroid clonotypes above 0.001. Ophthalmopathy, which appeared later, was predicted by the model a median about 6.8 months before onset.

RNA transcripts yielded amplified TCR beta CDR3 regions. The study used the HTBI primer set for a first-round RT-PCR of the TCR CDR3. TCRdb used MiXCR to reprocess the multiplex PCR reads, holding one entry per CDR3 protein. The data contain about 720,000 distinct CDR3 sequences, about 17% of them seen just once; the ten biggest clones take up 16%. The clonotype comes from a woman in her forties or fifties with Graves' hyperthyroidism that later progressed to Graves' ophthalmopathy. Sequenced sample: blood.

CDR3 in amino acids: CASKSGVQETQYF. As DNA, the CDR3 is TGTGCCAGCAAGAGTGGAGTACAAGAGACCCAGTACTTC. This chain links TRBV12-3 or TRBV12-4 with TRBJ2-5, with D unclear. Trimming removed 7 bases at V and 2 bases at J, with 11 bases between. CDR3 length equals 13 residues.